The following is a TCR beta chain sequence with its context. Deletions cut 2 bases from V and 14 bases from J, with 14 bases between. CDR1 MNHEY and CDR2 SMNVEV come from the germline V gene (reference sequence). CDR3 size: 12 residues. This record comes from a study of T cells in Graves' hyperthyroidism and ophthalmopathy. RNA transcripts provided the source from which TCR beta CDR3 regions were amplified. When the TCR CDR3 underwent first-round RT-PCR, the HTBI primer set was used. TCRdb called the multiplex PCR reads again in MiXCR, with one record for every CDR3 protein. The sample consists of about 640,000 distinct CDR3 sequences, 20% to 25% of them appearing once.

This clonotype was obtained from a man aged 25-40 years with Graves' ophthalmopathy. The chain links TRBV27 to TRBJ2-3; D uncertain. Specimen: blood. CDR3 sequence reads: CASSLKLGSPYF. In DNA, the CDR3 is TGTGCCAGCAGTTTAAAACTGGGATCTCCGTATTTT.